This T cell receptor (beta chain) was sequenced in a study of cytomegalovirus exposure and HLA in healthy donors. Per the germline V gene, CDR1 is SNHLY and CDR2 is FYNNEI. The J segment lost 3 bases and the V segment lost 3 bases, leaving 4 bases of the junction unmatched. The CDR3 is made up of 15 amino acids. This clone was counted between two and nine times. With 60 Vbeta and 13 Jbeta primers, the PCR was carried out. Produced via immunoSEQ multiplex PCR; TCRdb's table is partial and in-frame only. The sample carries 150,000 to 200,000 clones, about four fifths recorded once. The rearrangement links TRBV2 to TRBJ2-1; 8 bases fit TRBD2. This receptor was taken from a woman between 25 and 40 years old in good health and CMV-seropositive. Source material: PBMCs. The CDR3: CASSEGRGGYNEQFF. The CDR3 nucleotides are TGTGCCAGCAGTGAGGGCCGGGGGGGCTACAATGAGCAGTTCTTC.